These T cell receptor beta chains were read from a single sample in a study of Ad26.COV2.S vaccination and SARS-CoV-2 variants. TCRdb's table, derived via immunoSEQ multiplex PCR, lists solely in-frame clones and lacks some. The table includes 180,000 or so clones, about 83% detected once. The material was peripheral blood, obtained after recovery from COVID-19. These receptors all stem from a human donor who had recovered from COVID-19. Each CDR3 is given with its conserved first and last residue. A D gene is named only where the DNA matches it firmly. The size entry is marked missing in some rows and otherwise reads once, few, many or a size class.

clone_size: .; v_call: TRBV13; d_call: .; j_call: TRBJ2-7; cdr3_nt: TGTGCCAGCAGTTCCCATTCCTACGAGCAGTACTTC; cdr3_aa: CASSSHSYEQYF
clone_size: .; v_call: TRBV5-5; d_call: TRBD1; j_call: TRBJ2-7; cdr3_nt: TGTGCCAGCAGCATAGGGACAGCGGTTAACGAGCAGTACTTC; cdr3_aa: CASSIGTAVNEQYF
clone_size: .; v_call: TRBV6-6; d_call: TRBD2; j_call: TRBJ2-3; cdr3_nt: TGTGCCAGCAGTCCGGAGCCGACTAGCGGCGCACGCACAGATACGCAGTATTTT; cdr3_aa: CASSPEPTSGARTDTQYF
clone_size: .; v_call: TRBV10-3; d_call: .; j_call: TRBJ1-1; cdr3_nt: TGTGCCATCAGTGAGTCGGAAGGAGGGGCCACTGAAGCTTTCTTT; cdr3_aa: CAISESEGGATEAFF
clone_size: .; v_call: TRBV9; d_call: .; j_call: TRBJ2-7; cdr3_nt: TGTGCCAGCAGCCTCGCCCCGGGGCCTTCGGCCTACGAGCAGTACTTC; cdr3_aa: CASSLAPGPSAYEQYF
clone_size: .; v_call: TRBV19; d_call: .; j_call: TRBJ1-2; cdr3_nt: TGTGCCAGTAGCCCCACCCTAACAGGTCCCCTTGCCTATGGCTACACCTTC; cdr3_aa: CASSPTLTGPLAYGYTF
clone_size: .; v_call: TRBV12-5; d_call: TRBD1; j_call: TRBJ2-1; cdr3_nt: TGTGCTAGTGGTTTGGTACCCGGGACAGCCTACAATGAGCAGTTCTTC; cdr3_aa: CASGLVPGTAYNEQFF
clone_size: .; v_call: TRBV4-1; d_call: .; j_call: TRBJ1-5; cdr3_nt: TGCGCCAGCAGCCAAGGTCTTGGCGGGCAGCCCCAGCATTTT; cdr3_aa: CASSQGLGGQPQHF
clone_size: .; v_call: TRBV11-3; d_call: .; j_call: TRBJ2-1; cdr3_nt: TGTGCCAGCAGCTTAGGCATAGGGACTGTGACCTACAATGAGCAGTTCTTC; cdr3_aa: CASSLGIGTVTYNEQFF
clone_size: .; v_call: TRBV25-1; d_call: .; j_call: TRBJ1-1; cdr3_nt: TGTGCCAGCTCCCGGGGCCCGGTGGCTTTCTTT; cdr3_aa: CASSRGPVAFF
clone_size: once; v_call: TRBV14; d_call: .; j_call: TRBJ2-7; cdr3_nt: TGTGCCAGCAGCCTCTCACCAAGCGGGTACGAGCAGTACTTC; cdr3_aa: CASSLSPSGYEQYF
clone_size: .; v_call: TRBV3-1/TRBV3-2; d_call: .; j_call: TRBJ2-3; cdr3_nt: TGTGCCAGCAGTCAAGGGCTTCCTGGTACGCAGTATTTT; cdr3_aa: CASSQGLPGTQYF
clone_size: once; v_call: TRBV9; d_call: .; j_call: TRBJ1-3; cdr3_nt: TGTGCCAGCAGCGTATCTCCCCGGAGGGCTGGAAACACCATATATTTT; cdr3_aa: CASSVSPRRAGNTIYF
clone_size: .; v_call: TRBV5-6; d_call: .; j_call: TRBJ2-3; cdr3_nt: TGTGCCAGCAGCGGGGGGTGGAGCACAGATACGCAGTATTTT; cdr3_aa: CASSGGWSTDTQYF
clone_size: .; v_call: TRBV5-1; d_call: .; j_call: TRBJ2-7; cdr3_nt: TGCGCCAGCAGTCGCGTCAGCTCCTACGAGCAGTACTTC; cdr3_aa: CASSRVSSYEQYF
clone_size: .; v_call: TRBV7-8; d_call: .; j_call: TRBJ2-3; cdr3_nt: TGTGCCAGCAGCTTAGGCACAGATACGCAGTATTTT; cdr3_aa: CASSLGTDTQYF
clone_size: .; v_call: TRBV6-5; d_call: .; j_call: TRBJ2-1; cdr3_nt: TGTGCCAGCAGCCCCTCGCTAGCTACCAATGAGCAGTTCTTC; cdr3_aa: CASSPSLATNEQFF
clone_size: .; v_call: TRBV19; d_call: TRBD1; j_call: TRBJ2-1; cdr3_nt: TGTGCCAGTAGTACTACGGGACAGGGTCGCAATGAGCAGTTCTTC; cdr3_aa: CASSTTGQGRNEQFF
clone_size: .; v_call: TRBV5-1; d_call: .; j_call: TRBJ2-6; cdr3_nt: TGCGCCAGCAGCTTGGAGGGAGTCTCTGGGGCCAACGTCCTGACTTTC; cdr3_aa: CASSLEGVSGANVLTF
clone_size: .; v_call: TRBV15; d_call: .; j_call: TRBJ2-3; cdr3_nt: TGTGCCACCAGCAGAGAGAAGCTCACTAGCACAGATACGCAGTATTTT; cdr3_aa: CATSREKLTSTDTQYF
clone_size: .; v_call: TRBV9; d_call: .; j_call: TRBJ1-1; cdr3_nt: TGTGCCAGCAGCGTAGGGGGTACTGAAGCTTTCTTT; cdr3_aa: CASSVGGTEAFF
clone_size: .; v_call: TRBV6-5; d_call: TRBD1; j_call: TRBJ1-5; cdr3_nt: TGTGCCAGCAGCGGGGGACAGGGAGGGCAGCCCCAGCATTTT; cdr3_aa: CASSGGQGGQPQHF
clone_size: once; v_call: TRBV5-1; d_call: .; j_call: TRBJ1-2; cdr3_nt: TGCGCCAGCAGCTTGGCGCCGTCCCGAAACTATGGCTACACCTTC; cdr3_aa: CASSLAPSRNYGYTF
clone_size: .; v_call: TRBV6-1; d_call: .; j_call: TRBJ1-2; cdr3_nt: TGTGCCAGCAGTGAAGGATGGGGCAGAACGAGAAGGGGCTACACCTTC; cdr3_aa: CASSEGWGRTRRGYTF
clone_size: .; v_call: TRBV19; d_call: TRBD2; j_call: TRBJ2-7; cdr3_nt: TGTGCCAGTAGGCAGCGGGGGACGACCTACGAGCAGTACTTC; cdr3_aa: CASRQRGTTYEQYF
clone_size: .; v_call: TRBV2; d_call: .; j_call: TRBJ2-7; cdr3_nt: TGTGCCAGCAGTGAAGGGACAGCAAGGGGCGAGCAGTACTTC; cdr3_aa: CASSEGTARGEQYF
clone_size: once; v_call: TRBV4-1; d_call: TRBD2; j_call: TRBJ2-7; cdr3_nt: TGCGCCAGCAGCCGGCGCGGGGGGCCCAGCTCCTACGAGCAGTACTTC; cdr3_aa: CASSRRGGPSSYEQYF
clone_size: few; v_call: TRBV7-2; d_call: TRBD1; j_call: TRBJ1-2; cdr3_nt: TGTGCCAGCAGCCAGGACAGGGGACCCTATGGCTACACCTTC; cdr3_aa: CASSQDRGPYGYTF
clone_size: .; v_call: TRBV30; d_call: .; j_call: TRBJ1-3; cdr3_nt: TGTGCCTGGAGACAGGCGGCTGGAAACACCATATATTTT; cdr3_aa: CAWRQAAGNTIYF
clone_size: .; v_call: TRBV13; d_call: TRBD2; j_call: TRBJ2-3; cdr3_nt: TGTGCCAGCAGCCCAACTAGCGGGGGGCGAAGCACAGATACGCAGTATTTT; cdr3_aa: CASSPTSGGRSTDTQYF
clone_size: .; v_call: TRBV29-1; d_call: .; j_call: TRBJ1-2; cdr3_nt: TGCAGCGTCGGCGGGGCCCCTCTAAGAAATGGCTACACCTTC; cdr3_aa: CSVGGAPLRNGYTF
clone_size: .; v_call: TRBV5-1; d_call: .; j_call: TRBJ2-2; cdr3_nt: TGCGCCAGCAGCTCGGACAGTCAAAACACCGGGGAGCTGTTTTTT; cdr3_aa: CASSSDSQNTGELFF
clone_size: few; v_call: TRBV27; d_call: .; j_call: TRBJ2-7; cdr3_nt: TGTGCCAGCAGTCCCTCCGGAGTCTACGAGCAGTACTTC; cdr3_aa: CASSPSGVYEQYF
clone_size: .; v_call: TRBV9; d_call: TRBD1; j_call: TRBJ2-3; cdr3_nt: TGTGCCAGCAGCGTAGTGGGGACAGGGGGTACGCAGTATTTT; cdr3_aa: CASSVVGTGGTQYF
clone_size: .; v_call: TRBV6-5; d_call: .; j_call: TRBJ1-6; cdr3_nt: TGTGCCAGCAGTTCCAATAGGGCCCTCCACTTT; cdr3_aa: CASSSNRALHF
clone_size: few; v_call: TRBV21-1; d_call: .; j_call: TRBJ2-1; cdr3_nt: TGTGCCAGGGGACAGAACAATGAGCAGTTCTTC; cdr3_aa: CARGQNNEQFF
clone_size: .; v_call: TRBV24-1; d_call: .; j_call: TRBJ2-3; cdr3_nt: TGTGCCACCAGTGATTTGGCAGCAGATACGCAGTATTTT; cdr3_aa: CATSDLAADTQYF
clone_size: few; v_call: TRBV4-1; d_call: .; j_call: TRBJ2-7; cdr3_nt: TGCGCCAGCAGCCAGTTGTTGACAGCCACCGATTACGAGCAGTACTTC; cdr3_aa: CASSQLLTATDYEQYF
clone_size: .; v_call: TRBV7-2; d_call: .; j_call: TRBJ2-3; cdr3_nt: TGTGCCAGCAGCTTAGCTAGCGGATACACAGATACGCAGTATTTT; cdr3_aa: CASSLASGYTDTQYF
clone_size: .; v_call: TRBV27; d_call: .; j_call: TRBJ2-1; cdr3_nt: TGTGCCAGCAGTTTAGTGTGGGGGTTCCAGTTCAATGAGCAGTTCTTC; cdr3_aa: CASSLVWGFQFNEQFF
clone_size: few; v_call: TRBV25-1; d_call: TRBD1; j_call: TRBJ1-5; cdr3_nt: TGTGCCAGCAGTGAGGGACAGGGAATTCAGCCCCAGCATTTT; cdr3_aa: CASSEGQGIQPQHF
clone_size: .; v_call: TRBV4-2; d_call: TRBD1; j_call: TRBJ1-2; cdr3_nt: TGTGCCAGCAGCCAAGGATTTGAGGGGGCGCGGGGCTACACCTTC; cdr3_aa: CASSQGFEGARGYTF
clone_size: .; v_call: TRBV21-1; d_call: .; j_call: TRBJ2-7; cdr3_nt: TGTGCCAGCAGCAAAGTCTCGGCGCAGCGGGGGGGCCGGGGAGAGCAGTACTTC; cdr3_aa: CASSKVSAQRGGRGEQYF
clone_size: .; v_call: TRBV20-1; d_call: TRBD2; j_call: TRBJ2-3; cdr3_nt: TGCAGTGCCAGTGGGACTAGCGGGGGGTCCGAGCCGTATTTT; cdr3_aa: CSASGTSGGSEPYF
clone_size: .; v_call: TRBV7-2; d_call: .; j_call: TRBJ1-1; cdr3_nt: TGTGCCAGCAGCTTAGGAGTCTGGGTCAAGGGTGAAGCTTTCTTT; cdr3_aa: CASSLGVWVKGEAFF
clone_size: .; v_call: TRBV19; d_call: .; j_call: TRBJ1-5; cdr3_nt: TGTGCCAGTACCTACACGGGCCCTACCTATAATCAGCCCCAGCATTTT; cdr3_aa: CASTYTGPTYNQPQHF
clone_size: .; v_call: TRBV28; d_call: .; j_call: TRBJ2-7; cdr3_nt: TGTGCCAGCAGTTCACTAACCATGGGGGTCTCCTACGAGCAGTACTTC; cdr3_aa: CASSSLTMGVSYEQYF
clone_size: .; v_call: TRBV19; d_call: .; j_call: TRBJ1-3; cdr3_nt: TGTGCCAGTAGTCCGGGGTCTGGAAACACCATATATTTT; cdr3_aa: CASSPGSGNTIYF
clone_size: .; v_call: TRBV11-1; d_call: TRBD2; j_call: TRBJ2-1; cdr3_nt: TGTGCCAGCAGCTTCGCGGGAGGTTCCTACAATGAGCAGTTCTTC; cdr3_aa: CASSFAGGSYNEQFF
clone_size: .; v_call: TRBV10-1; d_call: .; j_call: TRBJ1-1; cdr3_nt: TGCGCCAGCAGTGAAGGGGGTATGAACACTGAAGCTTTCTTT; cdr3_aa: CASSEGGMNTEAFF
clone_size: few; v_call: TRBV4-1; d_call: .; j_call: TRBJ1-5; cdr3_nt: TGCGCCAGCAGCCAAGAAGGAAGGAACAATCAGCCCCAGCATTTT; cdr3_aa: CASSQEGRNNQPQHF
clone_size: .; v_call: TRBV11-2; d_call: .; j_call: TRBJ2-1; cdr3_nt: TGTGCCAGCAGTCCTACCCCCGACGCTCGGTTCAATGAGCAGTTCTTC; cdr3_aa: CASSPTPDARFNEQFF
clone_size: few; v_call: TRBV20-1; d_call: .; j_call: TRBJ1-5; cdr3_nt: TGCAGTGCTAGTCATCGGGGGGGGCTAAATCAGCCCCAGCATTTT; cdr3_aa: CSASHRGGLNQPQHF
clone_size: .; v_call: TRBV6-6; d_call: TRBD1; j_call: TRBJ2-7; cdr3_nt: TGTGCCAGCACCTTGGGACAGCACAGAGCCGAGCAGTACTTC; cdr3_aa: CASTLGQHRAEQYF
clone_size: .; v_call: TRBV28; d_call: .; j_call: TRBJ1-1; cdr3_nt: TGTGCCAGCAGTTTATGGGGGCTGGCGGGGGGTGGTACTGAAGCTTTCTTT; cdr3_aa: CASSLWGLAGGGTEAFF
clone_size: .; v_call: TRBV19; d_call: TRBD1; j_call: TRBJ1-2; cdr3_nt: TGTGCCAGTAGTATCGGACAGGGGGTTAAAGGCTACACCTTC; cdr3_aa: CASSIGQGVKGYTF